These 30 T cell receptor beta chains were all obtained from the same sample, sequenced in a study of cytomegalovirus exposure and HLA in healthy donors. PCR employed 60 Vbeta and 13 Jbeta primers. Method: immunoSEQ multiplex PCR; TCRdb's copy keeps in-frame clones and lacks some. This sample yields roughly 100,000 clones, of which roughly 80% are seen a single time; about 3.7% belongs to the top ten. The sequenced sample consisted of PBMCs. All receptors come from a man aged 30 to 39 in good health and CMV-seropositive.

J is TRBJ2-2 and V is TRBV18; 11 bases map to TRBD1. CDR3 length equals 16 residues. Germline CDR1 KGHSH, CDR2 LQKENI. V shed 6 bases, J shed 3 bases, and the junction held 6 bases outside the gene matches. In DNA, the CDR3 is TGTGCCAGCTCCAACCCGGGACAGGGGGACACCGGGGAGCTGTTTTTT. It encodes CASSNPGQGDTGELFF.

This clone was recorded once. In DNA, the CDR3 is TGCGCCAGCAGCCCAGGACTAGCGGGATCCAACTCAATGCCGTACTTC. Amino acids: CASSPGLAGSNSMPYF. The genes are TRBV5-1 and TRBJ2-7; 12 bases are a match to TRBD2. This CDR3 region has 16 residues. The J segment lost 12 bases and the V segment lost 4 bases, leaving 17 bases of the junction unmatched. The germline V gene has CDR1 SGHRS and CDR2 YFSETQ. Drawing the rest from reference TRBV5-1 and TRBJ2-7, the complete variable domain is KAGVTQTPRYLIKTRGQQVTLSCSPISGHRSVSWYQQTPGQGLQFLFEYFSETQRNKGNFPGRFSGRQFSNSRSEMNVSTLELGDSALYLCASSPGLAGSNSMPYFGPGTRLTVT.

The chain has TRBV6-5 and TRBJ2-1; 12 nucleotides align to TRBD2. CDR3 length: 16 amino acids. Trimming cost V 2 bases and J 7 bases; bases outside gene matches: 6. Germline loops: CDR1 MNHEY, CDR2 SVGAGI. The CDR3 DNA follows: TGTGCCAGCAGTTACGGGTTGCTAGCGGGAGGGAATGAGCAGTTCTTC. It specifies CASSYGLLAGGNEQFF.

CDR3 residues: CASNSVNTEAFF. In DNA form, the CDR3 reads TGTGCCAGTAACTCGGTGAACACTGAAGCTTTCTTT. The chain is built from TRBV19 and TRBJ1-1; D unresolved. CDR3 size: 12 residues. CDR1 LNHDA and CDR2 SQIVND come from the germline V gene (reference sequence). Trimming took off 7 bases at V and 0 bases at J, with 6 bases between the two ends.

The V call is TRBV5-1, the J call TRBJ2-3; tentative D call: TRBD1 (5 bases). This CDR3 region has 15 residues. The ends were cut back, 4 bases at V and 0 bases at J, with 12 bases in the middle. Per germline, CDR1 SGHRS and CDR2 YFSETQ. The CDR3 sequence: CASSPTVTSTDTQYF. The CDR3 DNA reads as TGCGCCAGCAGCCCGACAGTAACTAGCACAGATACGCAGTATTTT.

The rearrangement joins TRBV7-2 to TRBJ2-7; weak D call: TRBD2 (5 bases). Between the trimmed V and J ends, which lost 5 bases and 6 bases, there was a span of 14 bases. Germline V lookup: CDR1 SGHTA, CDR2 FQGNSA. The CDR3 sequence is 13 residues long. The CDR3 DNA is TGTGCCAGCAGCAGCACCCGAGCGGCCGAGCAGTACTTC. It translates to CASSSTRAAEQYF.

The chain recombines TRBV11-3 with TRBJ1-5, with unresolved D. From germline, CDR1 is SGHNT and CDR2 YENEEA. V was shortened by 2 bases and J by 7 bases, with 9 bases between the two germline ends. The CDR3 has 13 amino acids. The CDR3 spells CASSLSEKQPQHF. DNA of the CDR3: TGTGCCAGCAGCTTATCTGAGAAACAGCCCCAGCATTTT. Using reference TRBV11-3 and TRBJ1-5 for the parts outside the CDR3, the full variable domain is EAGVVQSPRYKIIEKKQPVAFWCNPISGHNTLYWYLQNLGQGPELLIRYENEEAVDDSQLPKDRFSAERLKGVDSTLKIQPAELGDSAVYLCASSLSEKQPQHFGDGTRLSIL.

The rearrangement joins TRBV28 to TRBJ2-3; the match to TRBD2 covers 8 bases. Germline CDR1 and CDR2: MDHEN and SYDVKM. The CDR3 covers 15 residues. Trimming removed 2 bases from V and 6 bases from J; junction bases left unmatched: 7. The CDR3 loop reads CASSLSGGWADTQYF. CDR3 nucleotide sequence: TGTGCCAGCAGTTTAAGCGGGGGTTGGGCGGATACGCAGTATTTT.

The chain combines TRBV9 with TRBJ2-7; 10 bases match TRBD2. CDR3 length equals 15 residues. CDR1 is SGDLS, CDR2 YYNGEE, per germline. Trimming took 2 bases from V and 5 from J; bases not matched to a gene: 7. CDR3 loop: CASSVNSGRFDEQYF. The CDR3 DNA reads TGTGCCAGCAGCGTTAATAGCGGGAGGTTTGACGAGCAGTACTTC.

This chain links TRBV4-3 with TRBJ1-6; D might be TRBD1 (6 bases). Trimming left V 0 bases short and J 11 bases short, with 14 bases between. CDR1 is LGHNA, CDR2 YSLEER, per germline. The CDR3 has 15 residues. In DNA form, the CDR3 reads TGCGCCAGCAGCCAAGAGGCCAGGGGATGGGCACCCCTCCACTTT. Translating gives CASSQEARGWAPLHF.

V and J are TRBV27 and TRBJ2-5, with 7 nucleotides matching TRBD2. Gene TRBJ2-7 matches the end of the DNA better, so the J call may be wrong. Germline assignment: CDR1 MNHEY and CDR2 SMNVEV (reference sequence). The CDR3 extends over 16 amino acids. CDR3: CASSLKGGSGSYEQYF. The CDR3, as DNA: TGTGCCAGCAGTTTGAAGGGCGGGAGTGGCTCCTACGAGCAGTACTTC.

The chain recombines TRBV19 with TRBJ1-1, with D unclear. Deletions cut 3 bases from V and 5 bases from J, with 7 bases between. CDR3 length: 12 residues. The V gene's germline CDR1 is LNHDA and CDR2 SQIVND (reference sequence). CDR3 DNA sequence: TGTGCCAGTAGTATGTGGAGGACTGAAGCTTTCTTT. This codes for CASSMWRTEAFF.

The genes are TRBV18 and TRBJ1-1; D may be TRBD1 (5 bases). The CDR3 totals 13 residues. Germline CDR1 is KGHSH and CDR2 is LQKENI. Trimming left V 3 bases short and J 3 bases short, with 8 bases between. The CDR3 region is CASSPLQDTEAFF. CDR3 sequence (DNA): TGTGCCAGCTCACCGTTACAGGACACTGAAGCTTTCTTT. The full variable domain, rest sourced from reference TRBV18 and TRBJ1-1, is NAGVMQNPRHLVRRRGQEARLRCSPMKGHSHVYWYRQLPEEGLKFMVYLQKENIIDESGMPKERFSAEFPKEGPSILRIQQVVRGDSAAYFCASSPLQDTEAFFGQGTRLTVV.

This clone occurred a few times. The chain couples TRBV5-6 to TRBJ1-4; D is unresolved. V lost 0 bases and J 4 bases, leaving 13 bases between the germline ends. The germline V gene encodes CDR1 SGHDT and CDR2 YYEEEE. CDR3 length: 16 residues. The CDR3 reads CASSLDSPTINEKLFF. CDR3 in DNA: TGTGCCAGCAGCTTGGATTCCCCTACTATTAATGAAAAACTGTTTTTT.

The V and J genes are TRBV28 and TRBJ1-2, with 9 bases fitting TRBD1. This CDR3 has 13 residues. V lost 8 bases, J lost 8 bases, and 9 bases stayed unmatched. Germline CDR1 is MDHEN and CDR2 is SYDVKM. The CDR3 DNA follows: TGTGCCAGCGGAACAGGGGGCGCAGAGGGCTACACCTTC. Translation: CASGTGGAEGYTF.

V gene TRBV28 combines with J gene TRBJ2-3; 8 bases are a match to TRBD2. This CDR3 has 17 residues. V lost 6 bases and J lost 5; bases outside the gene matches: 16. CDR1 is MDHEN, CDR2 SYDVKM, per germline. This chain's CDR3 is CASSFRQRAGDEDTQYF. For the CDR3, the DNA is TGTGCCAGCAGCTTCCGACAGAGAGCGGGAGACGAAGATACGCAGTATTTT.

The rearrangement links TRBV11-2 to TRBJ2-2; 10 nucleotides align to TRBD2. Per germline, CDR1 SGHAT and CDR2 FQNNGV. The CDR3 totals 16 residues. The V segment lost 4 bases and the J segment 3 bases; nucleotides outside the gene matches: 5. This chain's CDR3 is CASSYPSGSYTGELFF. In DNA form, the CDR3 reads TGTGCCAGCAGCTACCCTAGCGGGAGTTACACCGGGGAGCTGTTTTTT.

This chain connects TRBV28 to TRBJ1-2; 9 bases are a match to TRBD1. V lost 0 bases and J lost 3; bases outside the gene matches: 5. The CDR3 has 16 amino acids. Germline V CDR1 and CDR2: MDHEN, SYDVKM. The CDR3 loop reads CASSLWETGGDYGYTF. The DNA of the CDR3 is TGTGCCAGCAGTTTATGGGAGACAGGGGGAGACTATGGCTACACCTTC.

This rearrangement joins TRBV7-9 to TRBJ2-6; D is undetermined. Trimming pared 6 bases from V and 1 base from J, leaving 7 bases between. This CDR3 is 14 amino acids long. Germline-derived CDR1 and CDR2 are SEHNR and FQNEAQ (reference sequence). CDR3 in DNA: TGTGCCAGCAGTCCCGGGTCTGGGGCCAACGTCCTGACTTTC. As protein: CASSPGSGANVLTF.

The J gene is TRBJ1-2, the V gene TRBV6-1; TRBD1 agrees at 9 bases. Germline V gene data show CDR1 as MNHNS and CDR2 as SASEGT. The trim removed 1 base at V and 7 bases at J, leaving 10 bases unmatched. CDR3 length: 16 amino acids. The CDR3 bases are TGTGCCAGCAGTGAAGGGACAGGGGCAACAAAGCTTGGCTACACCTTC. Protein sequence: CASSEGTGATKLGYTF.

The genes are TRBV5-1 and TRBJ2-1; D may be TRBD1 (5 bases). From germline, CDR1 is SGHRS and CDR2 YFSETQ. The CDR3 runs to 16 residues. Trimming stripped 5 bases from V and 2 bases from J, with 17 bases between. CDR3: CASRMRRTPPYNEQFF. CDR3 nucleotide sequence: TGCGCCAGCAGAATGCGAAGGACACCACCCTACAATGAGCAGTTCTTC.

The CDR3 loop reads CARGRRGSEQYF. The CDR3, as DNA: TGTGCCAGGGGGAGGCGGGGGTCCGAGCAGTACTTC. The chain employs TRBV2 and TRBJ2-7; 7 bases map to TRBD2. V dropped 9 bases and J dropped 6; count of bases not matched to a gene: 8. Germline CDR1 is SNHLY and CDR2 is FYNNEI. CDR3 size: 12 residues.

J is TRBJ2-3 and V is TRBV11-2, with D perhaps matching TRBD2 (6 bases). Trimming removed 2 bases at V and 0 bases at J, with 9 bases between. The CDR3 spans 15 residues. Germline V CDR1 and CDR2: SGHAT, FQNNGV. The CDR3 DNA reads as TGTGCCAGCAGCTTAATAGCGGCTAGCACAGATACGCAGTATTTT. Its translation: CASSLIAASTDTQYF.

This clone was seen more than once but under ten times. The chain has TRBV4-2 and TRBJ1-1; 10 bases fit TRBD1. The V gene end was trimmed by 0 bases and the J gene end by 1 base; junction bases not matched to a gene: 5. Germline V gene sequence: CDR1 LGHNA, CDR2 YNFKEQ. CDR3 size: 17 residues. The CDR3 bases are TGTGCCAGCAGCCAAGATGGGACAGGGGTTAAGAACACTGAAGCTTTCTTT. Translated: CASSQDGTGVKNTEAFF.

The chain employs TRBV19 and TRBJ1-3; D is unresolved. Germline loops: CDR1 LNHDA, CDR2 SQIVND (reference sequence). CDR3 size: 15 residues. V was clipped by 7 bases and J by 2 bases, with 15 bases between them. The CDR3 region has the DNA TGTGCCAGTACCTGGCGGGGTCTGGCTGGAAACACCATATATTTT. Translated, it gives CASTWRGLAGNTIYF.

The rearrangement links TRBV25-1 to TRBJ2-2; weak D call: TRBD1 (5 bases). The V end was cut by 2 bases, the J end by 9 bases, with 19 bases between. This CDR3 region has 16 residues. Germline loops: CDR1 MGHDK, CDR2 SYGVNS. The CDR3 bases are TGTGCCAGCAGTGAAAATTACCGGGTTACAGGTTGGGAGCTGTTTTTT. As protein: CASSENYRVTGWELFF.

This clone was seen only a few times. V gene TRBV30 combines with J gene TRBJ1-1, with TRBD1 matching 9 bases. The V gene end was trimmed by 2 bases and the J gene end by 1 base; junction bases not matched to a gene: 2. Germline V gives CDR1 GTSNPN, CDR2 SVGIG (reference sequence). This CDR3 is 14 amino acids long. The CDR3 protein is CAWSWGQGNTEAFF. The CDR3 DNA reads TGTGCCTGGAGTTGGGGACAGGGGAACACTGAAGCTTTCTTT.

This chain joins TRBV10-3 and TRBJ1-1; a weak D match, TRBD1 (5 bases). This CDR3 has 14 amino acids. Deletions cut 7 bases from V and 0 bases from J, with 12 bases between. Germline CDR1 is ENHRY and CDR2 is SYGVKD. The CDR3 coding sequence is TGTGCCATCACTTGGGGGGAAATGAACACTGAAGCTTTCTTT. It encodes CAITWGEMNTEAFF.

This clone appeared a few times. J is TRBJ2-7 and V is TRBV6-1, with 11 positions matching TRBD2. This CDR3 is built from 15 residues. Germline values: CDR1 MNHNS, CDR2 SASEGT. V gave up 5 bases and J gave up 0 bases; unmatched junction bases: 3. The CDR3: CASSITSGSSYEQYF. The CDR3 DNA is TGTGCCAGCAGTATAACTAGCGGGAGCTCCTACGAGCAGTACTTC.

DNA of the CDR3: TGTGCCAGCAGTCTAAGCGGGAGGGGCCACAATGAGCAGTTCTTC. Translation: CASSLSGRGHNEQFF. The chain joins TRBV28 to TRBJ2-1, with 10 bases aligning to TRBD2. This CDR3 contains 15 residues. The junction had 6 bases not matched to a gene; V was cut back by 5 bases and J by 5 bases. Germline values: CDR1 MDHEN, CDR2 SYDVKM.